Listed below are T cell receptor beta chains from one sample, sequenced in a study of blood T cell repertoires in COVID-19. Profiling relied on immunoSEQ multiplex PCR, and the TCRdb table lists in-frame clones only, not all of them. The sample has 150,000 to 200,000 clones, roughly 80% seen once. Sequencing input: peripheral blood. These TCRs come from a woman aged 40 to 50 with COVID-19, enrolled during active disease. Each CDR3 is given with its conserved first and last residue. D genes are given only for firm matches. Clone size is given for some rows only: seen once, a few or many times, or a class if the clone is expanded.

CDR3 DNA: TGTGCCAGCAGCGGTTGGGGGGGGCTCCCCTACGAGCAGTACTTC
CDR3 protein: CASSGWGGLPYEQYF
J gene: TRBJ2-7
D gene: NA
V gene: TRBV3-1/TRBV3-2
clone size: NA

CDR3 DNA: TGTGCCAGCAGCCTTCGACTAGAGTACTACGAGCAGTACTTC
CDR3 protein: CASSLRLEYYEQYF
J gene: TRBJ2-7
D gene: NA
V gene: TRBV3-1/TRBV3-2
clone size: once

CDR3 DNA: TGTGCCAGCAGTGCAGGGTGGGCGAACACTGAAGCTTTCTTT
CDR3 protein: CASSAGWANTEAFF
J gene: TRBJ1-1
D gene: NA
V gene: TRBV2
clone size: NA

CDR3 DNA: TGTGCCAGCAGCGCAACAGGGTCGACTAATTCACCCCTCCACTTT
CDR3 protein: CASSATGSTNSPLHF
J gene: TRBJ1-6
D gene: NA
V gene: TRBV3-1/TRBV3-2
clone size: NA

CDR3 DNA: TGTGCCAGCAGGAGCGGGGACTCACGGGGTGAGCAGTTCTTC
CDR3 protein: CASRSGDSRGEQFF
J gene: TRBJ2-1
D gene: TRBD2
V gene: TRBV11-3
clone size: NA

CDR3 DNA: TGTGCCAGCAGTCTCACCTGGGCCCGGCACGGGGTTAGGCAGCCCCAGCATTTT
CDR3 protein: CASSLTWARHGVRQPQHF
J gene: TRBJ1-5
D gene: NA
V gene: TRBV28
clone size: few

CDR3 DNA: TGTGCCAGCAGTTTCCTTCTAAGCGGCGAGCAGTTCTTC
CDR3 protein: CASSFLLSGEQFF
J gene: TRBJ2-1
D gene: NA
V gene: TRBV6-2/TRBV6-3
clone size: few

CDR3 DNA: TGTGCCAGTAGGACAGGGCGAAGGGATAACTATGGCTACACCTTC
CDR3 protein: CASRTGRRDNYGYTF
J gene: TRBJ1-2
D gene: TRBD1
V gene: TRBV19
clone size: NA

CDR3 DNA: TGTGCCAGCAGCTTAGCCCGCCGGGTGGGCACAGATACGCAGTATTTT
CDR3 protein: CASSLARRVGTDTQYF
J gene: TRBJ2-3
D gene: NA
V gene: TRBV7-9
clone size: few

CDR3 DNA: TGTGCCAGCAGTCCAGGGTATTCCGGCAATCAGCCCCAGCATTTT
CDR3 protein: CASSPGYSGNQPQHF
J gene: TRBJ1-5
D gene: NA
V gene: TRBV2
clone size: many

CDR3 DNA: TGTGCCAGCAGCCCTGGGACAGGATACGCTGAAGCTTTCTTT
CDR3 protein: CASSPGTGYAEAFF
J gene: TRBJ1-1
D gene: TRBD1
V gene: TRBV13
clone size: NA

CDR3 DNA: TGTGCTAGTGGCGACGTCCAGACTAGCGGTGGTTCCGGGGAGCTGTTTTTT
CDR3 protein: CASGDVQTSGGSGELFF
J gene: TRBJ2-2
D gene: TRBD2
V gene: TRBV12-5
clone size: few

CDR3 DNA: TGTGCTAGTGGCTCCCTTTGGGCGGAGCAGTTCTTC
CDR3 protein: CASGSLWAEQFF
J gene: TRBJ2-1
D gene: NA
V gene: TRBV12-5
clone size: NA

CDR3 DNA: TGCGCCAGCAGCCGAGGGGACAGCTACTCTGGGGCCAACGTCCTGACTTTC
CDR3 protein: CASSRGDSYSGANVLTF
J gene: TRBJ2-6
D gene: TRBD1
V gene: TRBV4-1
clone size: few

CDR3 DNA: TGCGCCAGCAGCTTGTCCCTGGGACAGGGCCAGGATGGCTACACCTTC
CDR3 protein: CASSLSLGQGQDGYTF
J gene: TRBJ1-2
D gene: TRBD1
V gene: TRBV5-1
clone size: NA

CDR3 DNA: TGTGCCAGTGAACGGGACGGGACTTTGGGCTACACCTTC
CDR3 protein: CASERDGTLGYTF
J gene: TRBJ1-2
D gene: NA
V gene: TRBV19
clone size: once

CDR3 DNA: TGTGCCAGCTCACCAGACGAGACAGATTACGAGCAGTACTTC
CDR3 protein: CASSPDETDYEQYF
J gene: TRBJ2-7
D gene: NA
V gene: TRBV18
clone size: NA

CDR3 DNA: TGTGCCAGCTCTGGGAGGGAACAGCCCCAGCATTTT
CDR3 protein: CASSGREQPQHF
J gene: TRBJ1-5
D gene: NA
V gene: TRBV18
clone size: NA